The 23 T cell receptor beta chains presented below share a single source sample, sequenced in a study of T cell repertoires in cytomegalovirus infection. These TCRs are of unknown antigen specificity. TCRdb redid the calling of the reads with MiXCR, one entry per CDR3 protein. The data contain about 310,000 distinct CDR3 sequences, 25% of them singletons. The sequencing here drew on cultured PBMCs, taken from culture after CMV antigen stimulation. The origin of the receptors is a human donor in good health (CMV status not recorded). Some clones in this sample may be carry-over from other donors' samples.

There are many counts of this clonotype. J is TRBJ1-2 and V is TRBV7-2; TRBD1 aligns across 8 bases. This CDR3 is built from 13 residues. The V segment lost 2 bases and the J segment 4 bases; nucleotides outside the gene matches: 0. The V gene's germline CDR1 is SGHTA and CDR2 FQGNSA. The CDR3 sequence: CASSLQGAYGYTF. CDR3 bases: TGTGCCAGCAGCTTACAGGGGGCCTATGGCTACACCTTC.

This clonotype has at least ten counts. The chain couples TRBV7-2 to TRBJ2-2; 13 bases are a match to TRBD2. The CDR3 loop spans 15 amino acids. V dropped 5 bases and J dropped 7; count of bases not matched to a gene: 4. CDR1 is SGHTA and CDR2 is FQGNSA in the germline V gene. CDR3 in DNA: TGTGCCAGCAGCGGCCGGACTAGCGGGGGCGGGGAGCTGTTTTTT. Encoded protein: CASSGRTSGGGELFF. The entire variable domain, with the rest obtained from reference TRBV7-2 and TRBJ2-2, is as follows: GAGVSQSPSNKVTEKGKDVELRCDPISGHTALYWYRQSLGQGLEFLIYFQGNSAPDKSGLPSDRFSAERTGGSVSTLTIQRTQQEDSAVYLCASSGRTSGGGELFFGEGSRLTVL.

As for this clonotype: At one end the junction does not follow the germline gene, possibly because of a read error. J is TRBJ2-3 and V is TRBV19; D call uncertain. The germline gives CDR1 LNHDA, CDR2 SQIVND (reference sequence). The CDR3 contains 13 residues. CDR3 amino acids: CASSQLHTDSQYF. Written as DNA, the CDR3 is TGTGCCAGTAGCCAACTCCACACAGATTCGCAGTATTTT.

The chain links TRBV15 to TRBJ1-2; a possible D gene is TRBD1 (6 bases). Germline V CDR1 and CDR2: LNHNV, YYDKDF (reference sequence). V was clipped by 1 base and J by 2 bases, with 8 bases between them. The CDR3 sequence is 14 residues long. The CDR3 region is CATSRARGNYGYTF. Written as DNA, the CDR3 is TGTGCCACCAGCAGAGCCAGGGGAAACTATGGCTACACCTTC.

V usage is TRBV20-1 and J usage is TRBJ2-5, with 12 bases matching TRBD2. This CDR3 is built from 16 residues. The junction had 9 bases not matched to a gene; V was cut back by 5 bases and J by 2 bases. Germline-derived CDR1 and CDR2 are DFQATT and SNEGSKA (reference sequence). DNA of the CDR3: TGCAGTGCTCCCCGACTAGCGGGAGTAGGGCAAGAGACCCAGTACTTC. Its translation is CSAPRLAGVGQETQYF.

J is TRBJ1-6 and V is TRBV30, with D perhaps TRBD1 (5 bases). This CDR3 is built from 14 residues. V was cut by 7 bases and J by 3 bases, with 13 bases left in between. Germline V gives CDR1 GTSNPN, CDR2 SVGIG (reference sequence). The CDR3 DNA reads TGTGCCTTAAATCGACAGAACTATAATTCACCCCTCCACTTT. This codes for CALNRQNYNSPLHF.

This clonotype was recorded once. CDR3 loop: CASRVGQGAMGSYNEQFF. DNA for the CDR3: TGCGCCAGCAGGGTAGGACAGGGGGCCATGGGCTCCTACAATGAGCAGTTCTTC. The chain joins TRBV5-1 to TRBJ2-1, with 11 bases matching TRBD1. Germline V CDR1 and CDR2: SGHRS, YFSETQ. The V gene end was trimmed by 5 bases and the J gene end by 0 bases; junction bases not matched to a gene: 10. The CDR3 length is 18 residues.

The sample holds a few counts of this clonotype. The chain uses TRBV28 and TRBJ1-2, with 7 bases fitting TRBD1. V dropped 8 bases and J dropped 7; count of bases not matched to a gene: 16. The CDR3 has 15 amino acids. The germline V gene has CDR1 MDHEN and CDR2 SYDVKM. The CDR3 DNA follows: TGTGCCAGCGCCGCCCCCGGGACAGCGCCTGTTGGCTACACCTTC. It translates to CASAAPGTAPVGYTF.

This clonotype was recorded at least ten times. V gene TRBV7-2 combines with J gene TRBJ2-5, with D possibly TRBD2 on 5 matching bases. Trimming shortened V by 1 base and J by 2 bases, and 14 bases separated the two germline ends. Germline CDR1 reads SGHTA; CDR2 reads FQGNSA. The CDR3 is 16 residues long. DNA of the CDR3: TGTGCCAGCAGCTTAGTTGGAGGAGGTTCGCAAGAGACCCAGTACTTC. Translation gives CASSLVGGGSQETQYF.

The rearrangement links TRBV7-6 to TRBJ2-7; 10 bases map to TRBD2. The germline V gene has CDR1 SGHVS and CDR2 FNYEAQ. The CDR3 is made up of 14 amino acids. J gave up 6 bases and V 2 bases, and 4 bases lay outside the gene matches. CDR3 nucleotide sequence: TGTGCCAGCAGCTTACCTAGCGGGAGCCTCGAGCAGTACTTC. Its protein product is CASSLPSGSLEQYF.

This clonotype occurred many times. The rearrangement links TRBV7-2 to TRBJ2-2; 9 bases align to TRBD2. Per germline, CDR1 SGHTA and CDR2 FQGNSA. CDR3 size: 16 residues. Unmatched junction bases numbered 11, after V lost 7 bases and J lost 5 bases. CDR3 nucleotides: TGTGCCAGCATCCGAGGCGGCGGGAGGGGTACCGGGGAGCTGTTTTTT. Amino acids: CASIRGGGRGTGELFF.

CDR3 region: CASSQAIPLTRQGARRFEAFF. DNA of the CDR3: TGCGCCAGCAGCCAAGCTATTCCGTTAACGCGACAGGGGGCGCGGCGCTTTGAAGCTTTCTTT. The chain links TRBV4-1 to TRBJ1-1; 10 positions agree with TRBD1. The CDR3 contains 21 residues. The ends lost 1 base at V and 7 bases at J; junction bases unmatched: 24. Germline loops: CDR1 MGHRA, CDR2 YSYEKL.

J is TRBJ2-5 and V is TRBV19, with 10 bases lining up with TRBD2. Germline-derived CDR1 and CDR2 are LNHDA and SQIVND (reference sequence). The CDR3 contains 15 residues. Trimming at V came to 4 bases and at J to 4 bases, leaving 6 bases not matched to a gene. CDR3 amino acids: CASSTSGRAGETQYF. The CDR3 DNA follows: TGTGCCAGTAGTACCAGCGGGAGGGCCGGAGAGACCCAGTACTTC.

The chain combines TRBV20-1 with TRBJ1-5, with a tentative D call TRBD1 (5 bases). The germline V gene encodes CDR1 DFQATT and CDR2 SNEGSKA (reference sequence). Trimming cost V 6 bases and J 3 bases, with 15 bases left between them. This CDR3 comprises 14 residues. CDR3 residues: CSAPIGGPNQPQHF. The CDR3 DNA reads TGCAGTGCCCCAATCGGGGGTCCCAATCAGCCCCAGCATTTT.

The V gene is TRBV11-1, the J gene TRBJ1-1; 9 nucleotides match TRBD1. This CDR3 is built from 16 residues. CDR1 and CDR2 from the germline V gene are SGHAT and FQDESV (reference sequence). Trimming at V came to 5 bases and at J to 1 base, leaving 8 bases not matched to a gene. The CDR3 loop is CASSMGQGQRNTEAFF. The CDR3 DNA is TGTGCCAGCAGCATGGGACAGGGCCAACGGAACACTGAAGCTTTCTTT.

This clonotype was counted at least ten times. The rearrangement uses TRBV7-6 and TRBJ1-6; TRBD1 matches 7 bases. This CDR3 contains 15 residues. CDR1 and CDR2 from the germline V gene are SGHVS and FNYEAQ. Germline trimming cut 5 bases from V and 7 bases from J; bases unmatched to any gene: 8. For the CDR3, the DNA is TGTGCCAGCAGCGTGACGACAGGGATGAATTCACCCCTCCACTTT. Its protein product is CASSVTTGMNSPLHF.

This clonotype has more than one count but fewer than ten. The CDR3: CASSYSSYNEQFF. Here the CDR3 DNA reads TGTGCCAGCAGTTACTCATCCTACAATGAGCAGTTCTTC. The genes are TRBV6-2 or TRBV6-3 and TRBJ2-1; D is ambiguous. There are 13 residues in the CDR3. V shed 0 bases and J shed 1 base, with 1 base lying between them. Germline loops: CDR1 MNHEY, CDR2 SVGEGT.

This clonotype was seen more than once but under ten times. A junction boundary mismatches the germline segment, possibly from a read error. V usage is TRBV7-7 and J usage is TRBJ2-1, with no clear D. The CDR3 length is 13 residues. Germline V gene lookup returns CDR1 SSHAT and CDR2 FNYEAQ (reference sequence). CDR3 coding DNA: TGTGCTAGCAGCTCCCAACTCGAGCACGAGCAGTTCTTC. This sequence encodes CASSSQLEHEQFF.

This CDR3 is CASSRRGDHEQYV. The DNA for the CDR3 is TGTGCCAGTAGTCGCAGGGGGGACCACGAGCAGTACGTC. J is TRBJ2-7 and V is TRBV19; D is perhaps TRBD1 (7 bases). V was trimmed by 5 bases and J by 5 bases, leaving 13 bases between them. The CDR3 has 13 residues. Germline assignment: CDR1 LNHDA and CDR2 SQIVND (reference sequence).

This clonotype was detected a few times. The CDR3 is CASSLFQGGGYTF. DNA for the CDR3: TGTGCCAGCAGCTTATTTCAGGGCGGAGGCTACACCTTC. The chain joins TRBV7-2 to TRBJ1-2; a possible D gene is TRBD1 (5 bases). V lost 2 bases to trimming and J lost 8 bases, with 12 bases between them. The germline V gene has CDR1 SGHTA and CDR2 FQGNSA. This CDR3 spans 13 amino acids. The full variable domain, rest sourced from reference TRBV7-2 and TRBJ1-2, is GAGVSQSPSNKVTEKGKDVELRCDPISGHTALYWYRQSLGQGLEFLIYFQGNSAPDKSGLPSDRFSAERTGGSVSTLTIQRTQQEDSAVYLCASSLFQGGGYTFGSGTRLTVV.

The rearrangement links TRBV7-2 to TRBJ1-1, with D unresolved. V lost 3 bases and J 11 bases, leaving 13 bases between the germline ends. This CDR3 comprises 12 residues. Looked up from germline, CDR1 is SGHTA and CDR2 is FQGNSA. CDR3 coding DNA: TGTGCCAGCAGCTTTCGTCTGGGGATGGCTTTCTTT. Protein product: CASSFRLGMAFF.

The chain recombines TRBV29-1 with TRBJ2-1; 8 bases map to TRBD2. CDR1 and CDR2 (germline): SQVTM, ANQGSEA. The CDR3 totals 12 residues. V was clipped by 6 bases and J by 9 bases; unmatched bases: 7. This CDR3 is CSVGLVIGEQFF. For the CDR3, the DNA is TGCAGCGTGGGACTAGTGATAGGTGAGCAGTTCTTC.

This CDR3 is CASSSNDRSSYEQYF. The CDR3 DNA sequence: TGTGCCAGCAGCTCAAACGACAGGTCCTCCTACGAGCAGTACTTC. The chain recombines TRBV7-6 with TRBJ2-7; D perhaps matches TRBD1 (6 bases). The CDR3 is 15 residues long. Germline values: CDR1 SGHVS, CDR2 FNYEAQ. V lost 4 bases, J lost 0 bases, and 13 bases lay in between.